Below, 3 T cell receptor beta chains from the same sample are listed, as sequenced in a study of Graves' ophthalmopathy and Graves' hyperthyroidism. Amplification targeted the TCR beta CDR3 regions, with RNA transcripts as the source material. First-round RT-PCR relied on HTBI primers, and a second-round multiplex PCR came next. TCRdb re-called the multiplex PCR reads through MiXCR, storing one row per CDR3 protein. The sample has about 420,000 distinct CDR3 sequences; around 21% are singletons. The material sequenced was peripheral blood. Every receptor here comes from a young woman with stable Graves' hyperthyroidism.

Ten or more counts support this clonotype. The chain couples TRBV12-3 or TRBV12-4 to TRBJ2-7; 7 bases agree with TRBD2. V lost 7 bases to trimming and J lost 2 bases; unmatched junction nucleotides: 8. CDR3 length: 14 residues. The CDR3 reads CASTMGGWPYEQYF. The CDR3 region has the DNA TGTGCCAGCACCATGGGGGGGTGGCCCTACGAGCAGTACTTC.

Ten or more counts support this clonotype. This rearrangement joins TRBV5-6 to TRBJ2-7, with 10 bases that match TRBD1. The germline V gene has CDR1 SGHDT and CDR2 YYEEEE. The CDR3 length is 15 residues. V lost 5 bases to trimming and J lost 3 bases; unmatched junction nucleotides: 8. This CDR3 is CASSSEDRGYYEQYF. CDR3 DNA: TGTGCCAGCAGTTCAGAGGACAGGGGGTACTACGAGCAGTACTTC.

This chain joins TRBV4-2 and TRBJ2-5, with D perhaps matching TRBD1 (6 bases). The CDR3 is 16 residues long. V was trimmed by 0 bases and J by 0 bases, leaving 11 bases between them. Germline V gives CDR1 LGHNA, CDR2 YNFKEQ. The CDR3, as DNA: TGTGCCAGCAGCCAAGATCCGGGACAATACCAAGAGACCCAGTACTTC. This sequence encodes CASSQDPGQYQETQYF.